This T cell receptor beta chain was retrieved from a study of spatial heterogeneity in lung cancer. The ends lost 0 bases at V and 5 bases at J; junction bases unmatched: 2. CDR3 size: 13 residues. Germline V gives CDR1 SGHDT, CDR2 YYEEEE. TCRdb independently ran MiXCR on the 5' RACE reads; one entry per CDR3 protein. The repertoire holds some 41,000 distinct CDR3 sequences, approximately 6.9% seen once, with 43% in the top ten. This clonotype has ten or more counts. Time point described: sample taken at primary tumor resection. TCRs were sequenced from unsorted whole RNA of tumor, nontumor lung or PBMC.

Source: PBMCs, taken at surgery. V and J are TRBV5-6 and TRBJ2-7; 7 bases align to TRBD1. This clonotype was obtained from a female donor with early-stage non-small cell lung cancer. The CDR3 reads CASSLGTGDEQYF. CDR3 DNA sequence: TGTGCCAGCAGCTTGGGGACAGGTGACGAGCAGTACTTC.